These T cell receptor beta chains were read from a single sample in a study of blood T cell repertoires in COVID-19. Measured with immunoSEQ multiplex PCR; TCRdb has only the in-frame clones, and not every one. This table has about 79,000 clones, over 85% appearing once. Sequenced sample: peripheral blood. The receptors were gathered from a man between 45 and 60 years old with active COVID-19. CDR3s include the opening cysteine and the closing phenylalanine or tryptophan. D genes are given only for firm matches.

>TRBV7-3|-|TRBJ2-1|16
TGTGCCAGCAGCTTAAACGGGGGAGGATTGTACAATGAGCAGTTCTTC
CASSLNGGGLYNEQFF
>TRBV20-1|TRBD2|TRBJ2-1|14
TGCAGTGCTAGTCTTGGACTAGCGGGATATGAGCAGTTCTTC
CSASLGLAGYEQFF
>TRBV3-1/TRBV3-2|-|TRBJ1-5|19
TGTGCCAGCAGCCTTCGAGGTGTGCCCAGGGGATATAGCAATCAGCCCCAGCATTTT
CASSLRGVPRGYSNQPQHF
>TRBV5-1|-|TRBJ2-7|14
TGCGCCAGCGGTCAGGGGCCTAGCTCCTACGAGCAGTACTTC
CASGQGPSSYEQYF
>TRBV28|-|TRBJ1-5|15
TGTGCCAGCAGTAGGGGGGGGCGAAGCAATCAGCCCCAGCATTTT
CASSRGGRSNQPQHF
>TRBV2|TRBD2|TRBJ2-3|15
TGTGCCAGCAGTAGCGGGGGGGCCCTCTCAGATACGCAGTATTTT
CASSSGGALSDTQYF
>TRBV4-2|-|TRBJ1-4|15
TGTGCCAGCAGCCAAGACGGGAATACTAATGAAAAACTGTTTTTT
CASSQDGNTNEKLFF
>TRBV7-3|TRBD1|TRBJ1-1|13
TGTGCCAGCAGCTACAGGGGGGACACTGAAGCTTTCTTT
CASSYRGDTEAFF
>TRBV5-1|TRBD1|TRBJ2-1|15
TGCGCCAGCAGCCCCGGGGACAGGGGGGACAATGAGCAGTTCTTC
CASSPGDRGDNEQFF
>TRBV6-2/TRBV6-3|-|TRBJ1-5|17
TGTGCCAGCAGTTATCGTCGGGGGTCAGGGAGCAATCAGCCCCAGCATTTT
CASSYRRGSGSNQPQHF